The T cell receptor beta chain under discussion was sequenced for a study of breast tumors, draining lymph nodes, adjacent tissues. Points from the study as a whole: Tumor TCR diversity was below lymph nodes but above nontumor tissue. The lymph node origin of tumor T cells was framed as consistent with a hypothesis, not demonstrated.

In TCRdb, the multiplex PCR reads were re-called with MiXCR into one record per CDR3 protein. This sample has about 230,000 distinct CDR3 sequences, with about 34% found just once. The lymph nodes were axillary draining lymph nodes from breast cancer patients. V was clipped by 10 bases and J by 13 bases; unmatched bases: 6. The CDR3 extends over 10 amino acids. Germline V lookup: CDR1 SNHLY, CDR2 FYNNEI. On this clonotype itself: Its antigen is unknown.

Sequencing was done on a sample of axillary lymph node tissue. The chain links TRBV2 to TRBJ2-5; 10 bases agree with TRBD2. The sequence came from a female donor with breast cancer. Some clones in this sample may be carry-over from other donors' samples. CDR3 loop: CAIAGGPWYF. The DNA for the CDR3 is TGTGCCATAGCGGGAGGTCCTTGGTACTTC.